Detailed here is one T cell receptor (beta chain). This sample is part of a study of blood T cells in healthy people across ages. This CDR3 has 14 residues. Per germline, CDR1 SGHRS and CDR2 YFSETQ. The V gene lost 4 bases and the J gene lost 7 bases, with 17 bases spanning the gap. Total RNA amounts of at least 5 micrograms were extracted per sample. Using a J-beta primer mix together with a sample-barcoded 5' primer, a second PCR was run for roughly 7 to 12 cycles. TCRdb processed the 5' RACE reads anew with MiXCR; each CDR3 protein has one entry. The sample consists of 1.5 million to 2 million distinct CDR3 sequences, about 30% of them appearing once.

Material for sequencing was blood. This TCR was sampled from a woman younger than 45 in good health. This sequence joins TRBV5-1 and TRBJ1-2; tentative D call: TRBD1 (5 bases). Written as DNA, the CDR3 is TGCGCCAGCAGCCTGACAGAGACTACCTGTGGCTACACCTTC. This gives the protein CASSLTETTCGYTF.